The rows below give T cell receptor beta chains drawn from one sample of a study of blood T cells in healthy people across ages. TCRdb used MiXCR to reprocess the 5' RACE reads, holding one entry per CDR3 protein. This table holds some 1,800,000 distinct CDR3 sequences, approximately 40% found once. What was sequenced was blood. All receptors derive from a human donor in good health. Each CDR3 is given with its conserved first and last residue. D genes are given only for firm matches. Rows give clone size only sometimes, using once, few, many, or a class for an expanded clone.

v_call	j_call	d_call	clone_size	cdr3_length	cdr3_nt	cdr3_aa
TRBV7-9	TRBJ2-3	TRBD2	NA	17	TGTGCCAGCAGCTTAGCGCGACTAGCGGGGCACACAGATACGCAGTATTTT	CASSLARLAGHTDTQYF
TRBV12-3/TRBV12-4	TRBJ2-3	NA	NA	15	TGTGCCAGCAGTCTTCAGAGGGGTTGGTCAGATACGCAGTATTTT	CASSLQRGWSDTQYF
TRBV29-1	TRBJ1-1	NA	NA	14	TGCGGCGCCGCCCCCGGGGGGGTGTACACTGAAGCTTTCTTT	CGAAPGGVYTEAFF
TRBV12-3/TRBV12-4	TRBJ2-2	TRBD1	NA	14	TGTGCCAGCAGGCCGGGACAGGGGGCCGGGGAGCTGTTTTTT	CASRPGQGAGELFF
TRBV15	TRBJ2-2	NA	NA	14	TGTGCCACCAGCAGAGACAGGGTTGGCGGGGAGCTGTTTTTT	CATSRDRVGGELFF
TRBV12-3/TRBV12-4	TRBJ2-7	TRBD1	few	14	TGTGCCAGCGGTTACGACAGGGCTTCGGTCGAGCAGTACTTC	CASGYDRASVEQYF
TRBV28	TRBJ2-1	TRBD2	few	17	TGTGCCAGCAGTCCCTCGGGGGGGCTAGCGGGGGTGCATGAGCAGTTCTTC	CASSPSGGLAGVHEQFF
TRBV5-1	TRBJ1-1	NA	few	16	TGCGCCAGCAGCTTGGACTGGCTCTACACCAACACTGAAGCTTTCTTT	CASSLDWLYTNTEAFF
TRBV12-3/TRBV12-4	TRBJ1-2	NA	NA	13	TGTGCCAGCAGTTTACGAGGGTGGGGCGGCTACACCTTC	CASSLRGWGGYTF
TRBV29-1	TRBJ1-2	NA	NA	14	TGCAGCGTTGTTTTTAAGGGCAGAACGTGGGGCTACACCTTC	CSVVFKGRTWGYTF
TRBV28	TRBJ2-3	NA	NA	14	TGTGCCAGCAGTTCGGGTTGGGTCACAGATACGCAGTATTTT	CASSSGWVTDTQYF
TRBV6-1	TRBJ2-1	NA	many	11	TGTGCCAGCAGTGAACTCAATGAGCAGTTCTTC	CASSELNEQFF
TRBV12-3/TRBV12-4	TRBJ2-1	TRBD2	many	15	TGTGCCAGCAGTTTCCTTAGCGGGGAGGGGAATGAGCAGTTCTTC	CASSFLSGEGNEQFF
TRBV5-1	TRBJ2-3	NA	few	16	TGCGCCAGCAGCCCCCCGTTGGGGCAGGGTACCGATACGCAGTATTTT	CASSPPLGQGTDTQYF
TRBV6-5	TRBJ1-2	NA	NA	15	TGTGCCAGCAGCCCTAAATCGGGGAGGTTCCATGGCTACACCTTC	CASSPKSGRFHGYTF
TRBV15	TRBJ2-1	NA	NA	15	TGTGCCACCAGCAGAGATGGGGGGACCGACTTTGGGCAGTTCTTC	CATSRDGGTDFGQFF
TRBV20-1	TRBJ2-7	NA	NA	12	TGCAGTGCTAGAGAGACAACTTACGAGCAGTACTTC	CSARETTYEQYF
TRBV29-1	TRBJ2-6	TRBD1	NA	14	TGCAGCGTTGAGCCGACAGGGGAGCCCAACGTCCTGACTTTC	CSVEPTGEPNVLTF
TRBV12-3/TRBV12-4	TRBJ1-5	NA	NA	14	TGTGCCAGCAGTTTGTCACAGCCTAATCAGCCCCAGCATTTT	CASSLSQPNQPQHF
TRBV18	TRBJ2-7	NA	few	14	TGTGCCAGCTCACCCTCTGGGTTCATCTACGAGCAGTACTTC	CASSPSGFIYEQYF
TRBV4-1	TRBJ1-2	NA	few	15	TGCGCCAGCAGCCAAGTACCCTCGGGGGATTATGGCTACACCTTC	CASSQVPSGDYGYTF
TRBV9	TRBJ2-3	NA	few	15	TGTGCCAGCAGCCCCTGGACACATAACACAGATACGCAGTATTTT	CASSPWTHNTDTQYF
TRBV16	TRBJ2-7	NA	once	14	TGTGCCAGCAGCCAATCCCCATTATCCTACGAGCAGTACTTC	CASSQSPLSYEQYF